This record concerns one TCR beta chain sequence. The antigen remains unidentified. This sample was taken from a study of human T cells and chemical hapten exposure. Background on the study: From small differences in pooled library volume came most of the variation in per-sample TCR yields.

This CDR3 spans 13 amino acids. The ends were cut back, 11 bases at V and 5 bases at J, with 18 bases in the middle. CDR1 and CDR2 from the germline V gene are SNHLY and FYNNEI. Findings and caveats of the study: Those TCRs sitting above 1 in 1000 frequency stayed the same with DPC sensitization.

Time point described: healthy volunteer bleed at 6 weeks. Unseparated into fractions, whole blood served as the source from which total RNA was extracted. Individual cDNA molecules had unique molecular identifiers attached to them by the library. The authors' processing: Counts of TCRs in each sample centred on a median of about 99,000 and extended from roughly 25,000 to 750,000. TCRdb passed the RACE reads through MiXCR, listing each CDR3 protein once. TCRdb, rather than the study authors, made the V and J calls. The sample shows 60,000 to 90,000 distinct CDR3 sequences, over 6.5% of them seen only once.

J is TRBJ1-1 and V is TRBV2, with D perhaps matching TRBD1 (6 bases). Sequenced: whole blood. The receptor's source is a female donor in good health. Some clones in this sample may be carry-over from other donors' samples. This CDR3 reads CAGPQGVDTEAFF. Here the CDR3 DNA reads TGTGCCGGACCACAGGGCGTCGATACTGAAGCTTTCTTT.